This passage covers 29 T cell receptor beta chains from one sample sequenced in a study of blood T cell repertoires in COVID-19. TCRdb's copy holds only in-frame clones and misses some; the assay was immunoSEQ multiplex PCR. The sample has 200,000 to 250,000 clones; around 89% are singletons. The source material was peripheral blood. These receptors all stem from a man between 65 and 79 years old with acute or convalescent COVID-19.

The chain links TRBV30 to TRBJ1-1; perhaps TRBD1 as D (6 bases). Trimming took off 4 bases at V and 1 base at J, with 10 bases between the two ends. The CDR3 loop spans 13 amino acids. The germline gives CDR1 GTSNPN, CDR2 SVGIG (reference sequence). CDR3: CAWTGQKNTEAFF. The CDR3 DNA reads TGTGCCTGGACAGGACAGAAGAACACTGAAGCTTTCTTT.

The gene calls are TRBV12-5 and TRBJ2-1; maybe TRBD2 (6 bases). The CDR3 consists of 15 residues. CDR1 is LGHNT, CDR2 FRNRAP, per germline. V was cut by 1 base and J by 6 bases, with 13 bases left in between. CDR3 bases: TGTGCTAGTGGTTTGGGTAGGGCTAGCGCCAATGAGCAGTTCTTC. Residues: CASGLGRASANEQFF.

This clone was observed once. V and J are TRBV7-9 and TRBJ2-2; 12 bases align to TRBD2. Germline lookup yields CDR1 SEHNR and CDR2 FQNEAQ (reference sequence). The CDR3 runs to 18 residues. With V trimmed by 3 bases and J by 6 bases, 11 bases remained unmatched. This CDR3 reads CASSFRLAGDLDAGELFF. The CDR3 DNA follows: TGTGCCAGCAGCTTTAGACTAGCGGGAGATTTGGACGCCGGGGAGCTGTTTTTT.

The chain combines TRBV5-1 with TRBJ2-2; no clear D. The CDR3 covers 15 residues. The V end lost 2 bases, the J end lost 6 bases, and 14 bases lay between the germline ends. The germline V gene has CDR1 SGHRS and CDR2 YFSETQ. CDR3 nucleotide sequence: TGCGCCAGCAGCTTAACGGGTCAACAAGCCGGGGAGCTGTTTTTT. Translated: CASSLTGQQAGELFF.

V gene TRBV6-6 combines with J gene TRBJ2-3; 7 bases are shared with TRBD1. The CDR3 has 12 amino acids. From germline, CDR1 is MNHNY and CDR2 SVGAGI (reference sequence). The V and J ends lost 9 bases and 3 bases, in that order; junction bases with no gene match: 3. CDR3 bases: TGTGCCAGTAAACAGGGGACAGATACGCAGTATTTT. Its translation is CASKQGTDTQYF.

This chain links TRBV18 with TRBJ2-7, with TRBD1 matching 7 bases. Germline trimming cut 1 base from V and 6 bases from J; bases unmatched to any gene: 9. CDR1 is KGHSH, CDR2 LQKENI, per germline. The CDR3 runs to 15 residues. In DNA form, the CDR3 reads TGTGCCAGCTCACCACAGGGGGCAATCCTCGGCGAGCAGTACTTC. Translated, it gives CASSPQGAILGEQYF. The entire variable domain, with the rest obtained from reference TRBV18 and TRBJ2-7, is as follows: NAGVMQNPRHLVRRRGQEARLRCSPMKGHSHVYWYRQLPEEGLKFMVYLQKENIIDESGMPKERFSAEFPKEGPSILRIQQVVRGDSAAYFCASSPQGAILGEQYFGPGTRLTVT.

V usage is TRBV14 and J usage is TRBJ2-1; 9 bases fit TRBD2. Germline CDR1 is SGHDN and CDR2 is FVKESK. This CDR3 is built from 15 residues. J was trimmed by 9 bases and V by 2 bases; bases with no gene match: 8. CDR3 DNA: TGTGCCAGCAGCCAACCGGGACTAGCAAAGGCTGAGCAGTTCTTC. Encoded protein: CASSQPGLAKAEQFF.

This clone was seen just once. The V gene is TRBV5-1, the J gene TRBJ2-3, with 13 bases that match TRBD2. CDR3 length equals 16 residues. Germline CDR1 SGHRS, CDR2 YFSETQ. V lost 4 bases to trimming and J lost 6 bases; unmatched junction nucleotides: 8. The chain's CDR3 is CASSTGTSGILDTQYF. The CDR3 DNA reads as TGCGCCAGCAGCACCGGGACTAGCGGGATTCTGGATACGCAGTATTTT.

The J gene is TRBJ1-4, the V gene TRBV9, with unresolved D. CDR1 and CDR2 (germline): SGDLS, YYNGEE. The CDR3 contains 12 residues. The ends were cut back, 4 bases at V and 10 bases at J, with 11 bases in the middle. The CDR3 sequence is CASSLGGGKLFF. The CDR3 nucleotides are TGTGCCAGCAGCCTGGGTGGCGGAAAACTGTTTTTT.

This chain uses TRBV11-2 with TRBJ2-7; perhaps TRBD2 as D (6 bases). V lost 3 bases to trimming and J lost 0 bases, with 18 bases between them. The V gene's germline CDR1 is SGHAT and CDR2 FQNNGV. The CDR3 covers 17 residues. CDR3 DNA: TGTGCCAGCAGCTTTACAATCGCATCGGGACTCTCCTACGAGCAGTACTTC. Protein sequence: CASSFTIASGLSYEQYF. The whole variable domain, remainder taken from reference TRBV11-2 and TRBJ2-7, is EAGVAQSPRYKIIEKRQSVAFWCNPISGHATLYWYQQILGQGPKLLIQFQNNGVVDDSQLPKDRFSAERLKGVDSTLKIQPAKLEDSAVYLCASSFTIASGLSYEQYFGPGTRLTVT.

This clone appeared once. The chain has TRBV6-6 and TRBJ1-2; D unresolved. The CDR3 totals 15 residues. Germline CDR1 and CDR2: MNHNY and SVGAGI (reference sequence). With 2 bases removed from V and 7 bases from J, the gap between germline ends came to 17 bases. CDR3 sequence (DNA): TGTGCCAGCAGTTACCCGGACTTACGGGGTCTTGGCTACACCTTC. This encodes CASSYPDLRGLGYTF.

The gene calls are TRBV11-2 and TRBJ2-2, with 9 bases identical to TRBD1. There are 17 residues in the CDR3. The V gene's germline CDR1 is SGHAT and CDR2 FQNNGV. With V trimmed by 0 bases and J by 3 bases, 5 bases remained unmatched. This CDR3 reads CASSLDWTGADTGELFF. The CDR3 DNA reads as TGTGCCAGCAGCTTAGATTGGACAGGGGCGGACACCGGGGAGCTGTTTTTT. Supplemented by reference TRBV11-2 and TRBJ2-2, the full variable domain reads EAGVAQSPRYKIIEKRQSVAFWCNPISGHATLYWYQQILGQGPKLLIQFQNNGVVDDSQLPKDRFSAERLKGVDSTLKIQPAKLEDSAVYLCASSLDWTGADTGELFFGEGSRLTVL.

A single count supports this clone. J is TRBJ1-1 and V is TRBV20-1; possibly TRBD1 for D (6 bases). This CDR3 contains 13 residues. The germline CDR1 and CDR2 sequences are DFQATT and SNEGSKA (reference sequence). V was pared by 3 bases and J by 6 bases, with 14 bases between. The CDR3 spells CSASLVQGAEAFF. The CDR3 nucleotides are TGCAGTGCTAGTCTTGTACAGGGCGCTGAAGCTTTCTTT.

The V and J genes are TRBV5-5 and TRBJ1-2; unclear D gene. Deletions cut 1 base from V and 8 bases from J, with 15 bases between. The CDR3 contains 14 residues. Germline CDR1 is SGHKS and CDR2 is YYEKEE (reference sequence). CDR3 nucleotide sequence: TGTGCCAGCAGCTTGACTGAGGGAAGGTACGGCTACACCTTC. Translating gives CASSLTEGRYGYTF.

The chain uses TRBV10-2 and TRBJ1-5; TRBD1 aligns across 8 bases. Germline V gene lookup returns CDR1 WSHSY and CDR2 SAAADI. J was trimmed by 5 bases and V by 6 bases; bases with no gene match: 0. The CDR3 runs to 12 residues. This CDR3 is CASRDRDQPQHF. CDR3 DNA sequence: TGCGCCAGCAGGGACAGGGATCAGCCCCAGCATTTT.

V is TRBV19 and J is TRBJ2-3; D is perhaps TRBD2 (5 bases). V lost 6 bases and J lost 4, with 14 bases in between. CDR1 is LNHDA and CDR2 is SQIVND in the germline V gene (reference sequence). CDR3 length: 14 residues. The CDR3 region is CASRVYSGADTQYF. In DNA form, the CDR3 reads TGTGCCAGTAGAGTTTACTCCGGGGCAGATACGCAGTATTTT.

The rearrangement links TRBV9 to TRBJ2-7; 14 nucleotides line up with TRBD2. V lost 4 bases, J lost 5 bases, and 14 bases stayed unmatched. The CDR3 covers 18 residues. Per the germline V gene, CDR1 is SGDLS and CDR2 is YYNGEE. CDR3 in amino acids: CASSPNSGTSGRGHEQYF. In DNA, the CDR3 is TGTGCCAGCAGCCCAAACTCCGGGACTAGCGGGAGAGGGCACGAGCAGTACTTC.

A few counts support this clone. The chain combines TRBV19 with TRBJ2-3, with TRBD2 identical over 7 bases. This CDR3 is built from 16 residues. Germline lookup yields CDR1 LNHDA and CDR2 SQIVND (reference sequence). V lost 5 bases and J lost 2; bases outside the gene matches: 10. CDR3 region: CASSSRTAGVTDTQYF. The DNA of the CDR3 is TGTGCCAGTAGTTCCCGAACGGCGGGAGTCACAGATACGCAGTATTTT.

The chain uses TRBV6-4 and TRBJ1-1; the D is unclear. The CDR3 is 13 amino acids. Trimming cost V 5 bases and J 0 bases, with 7 bases left between them. Per the germline V gene, CDR1 is MRHNA and CDR2 is SNTAGT. The CDR3 spells CASSHLMNTEAFF. CDR3 coding DNA: TGTGCCAGCAGTCACTTAATGAACACTGAAGCTTTCTTT.

The chain has TRBV29-1 and TRBJ2-3; 7 bases line up with TRBD1. Germline CDR1 and CDR2: SQVTM and ANQGSEA. The CDR3 loop spans 14 amino acids. Germline trimming cut 5 bases from V and 2 bases from J; bases unmatched to any gene: 7. The CDR3 coding sequence is TGCAGCGTTATGAGGGGGCATGTCACAGATACGCAGTATTTT. Translating it yields CSVMRGHVTDTQYF.

V and J are TRBV13 and TRBJ2-5; 8 nucleotides line up with TRBD2. J gave up 3 bases and V 5 bases, and 8 bases lay outside the gene matches. The CDR3 spans 15 residues. Germline V gives CDR1 PRHDT, CDR2 FYEKMQ (reference sequence). As DNA, the CDR3 is TGTGCCAGCAGCCCGTTTACTAGCGGCGAAGAGACCCAGTACTTC. Translation gives CASSPFTSGEETQYF.

V gene TRBV4-1 combines with J gene TRBJ2-7; D perhaps matches TRBD1 (6 bases). CDR1 and CDR2 from the germline V gene are MGHRA and YSYEKL. Trimming took off 4 bases at V and 4 bases at J, with 17 bases between the two ends. This CDR3 contains 15 residues. The CDR3 is CASSRNADSSYEQYF. The CDR3 DNA sequence: TGCGCCAGCAGCCGGAACGCGGACAGCTCTTACGAGCAGTACTTC.

The count of this clone is one. V is TRBV4-2 and J is TRBJ1-2; 8 positions agree with TRBD1. The CDR3 runs 15 residues. After removal of 4 bases from V and 3 bases from J, the junction contained 7 bases not matched to a gene. CDR1 and CDR2 (germline): LGHNA, YNFKEQ. CDR3 residues: CASSLTDREDYGYTF. The CDR3 nucleotides are TGTGCCAGCAGCCTAACGGACAGGGAGGACTATGGCTACACCTTC.

This sequence joins TRBV6-1 and TRBJ1-1; maybe TRBD1 (5 bases). Germline CDR1 is MNHNS and CDR2 is SASEGT. V was cut by 3 bases and J by 1 base, with 15 bases left in between. The CDR3 is 16 amino acids. CDR3: CASSDPVGGQNTEAFF. Written as DNA, the CDR3 is TGTGCCAGCAGTGATCCTGTGGGGGGTCAGAACACTGAAGCTTTCTTT.

The rearrangement joins TRBV19 to TRBJ2-3; D is unclear. The V gene's germline CDR1 is LNHDA and CDR2 SQIVND (reference sequence). Trimming pared 1 base from V and 2 bases from J, leaving 10 bases between. The CDR3 loop spans 15 amino acids. The CDR3 DNA sequence: TGTGCCAGTAGTATAGGTGGCGGCAACACAGATACGCAGTATTTT. Amino acids: CASSIGGGNTDTQYF.

The J gene is TRBJ2-2, the V gene TRBV7-8, with 8 bases aligning to TRBD2. Germline values: CDR1 SGHVS, CDR2 FQNEAQ. The J segment lost 6 bases and the V segment lost 6 bases, leaving 15 bases of the junction unmatched. This CDR3 spans 17 amino acids. The DNA for the CDR3 is TGTGCCAGCAGTCAGACGGGGGGGCGCTTCCGCCCCGGGGAGCTGTTTTTT. This codes for CASSQTGGRFRPGELFF.

This chain joins TRBV5-1 and TRBJ1-1; D is unclear. The CDR3 is made up of 15 amino acids. Trimming took 0 bases from V and 0 from J, leaving 9 bases between them. Per the germline V gene, CDR1 is SGHRS and CDR2 is YFSETQ. CDR3 sequence reads: CASSLDVGVNTEAFF. CDR3 DNA sequence: TGCGCCAGCAGCTTGGATGTCGGGGTGAACACTGAAGCTTTCTTT.

The chain joins TRBV5-1 to TRBJ2-3, with 12 bases matching TRBD1. Germline trimming cut 4 bases from V and 0 bases from J; bases unmatched to any gene: 9. The CDR3 is 18 residues long. Germline V gene lookup returns CDR1 SGHRS and CDR2 YFSETQ. The CDR3 protein is CASSVTGTGGVSTDTQYF. The CDR3 DNA sequence: TGCGCCAGCAGCGTTACCGGGACAGGGGGCGTGAGCACAGATACGCAGTATTTT.

The chain couples TRBV7-9 to TRBJ2-7, with TRBD2 matching over 11 bases. This CDR3 has 17 amino acids. Germline loops: CDR1 SEHNR, CDR2 FQNEAQ (reference sequence). The ends lost 5 bases at V and 2 bases at J; junction bases unmatched: 11. The CDR3 here is CASSPPTGTSGPYEQYF. For the CDR3, the DNA is TGTGCCAGCAGCCCTCCTACAGGGACTAGCGGCCCCTACGAGCAGTACTTC.